This T cell receptor beta chain was captured in a study of blood T cell repertoires in COVID-19. Study as a whole: Italy, Spain and the United States were the sources of the convalescent and acute COVID-19 samples.

Produced via immunoSEQ multiplex PCR; TCRdb's table is partial and in-frame only. Found here are approximately 140,000 clones, 88% of them singletons; the top ten hold 0.95% to 1.5%. CDR3 length equals 18 residues. From germline, CDR1 is SGHTA and CDR2 FQGTGA. Losses at the gene ends were 6 bases for V and 4 bases for J; bases not matched to a gene: 15. The sequence was collected from a woman in her 30s with acute COVID-19. Source material: PBMCs or T cells enriched from blood (not recorded which). J is TRBJ2-6 and V is TRBV7-3; 7 bases agree with TRBD2. CDR3 sequence (DNA): TGTGCCAGCAGGTTCCGGGGCGGGAGTACATCCGGGGCCAACGTCCTGACTTTC. Encoded protein: CASRFRGGSTSGANVLTF.